These 32 T cell receptor beta chains were all obtained from the same sample, sequenced in a study of radiotherapy plus CTLA-4 blockade in lung cancer. The data were produced by immunoSEQ multiplex PCR, yet TCRdb's version contains in-frame clones alone and is incomplete. The sample comprises 65,000 to 95,000 clones, 80% to 90% of which are singletons, and roughly two fifths rests with the top ten. Material: peripheral blood, obtained from a patient treated with radiotherapy plus ipilimumab. These receptors originate from a human donor with non-small cell lung cancer that progressed on radiotherapy plus ipilimumab.

V gene TRBV4-2 combines with J gene TRBJ2-2; D is possibly TRBD2 (6 bases). The CDR3 is 17 residues long. The V gene lost 0 bases and the J gene lost 0 bases, with 11 bases spanning the gap. Germline V lookup: CDR1 LGHNA, CDR2 YNFKEQ. DNA for the CDR3: TGTGCCAGCAGCCAAGATGTTGCTAGCGCGAACACCGGGGAGCTGTTTTTT. Translation gives CASSQDVASANTGELFF.

The chain recombines TRBV20-1 with TRBJ2-7; D remains unclear. V lost 6 bases and J 6 bases, leaving 12 bases between the germline ends. CDR3 length: 11 residues. Germline V gene lookup returns CDR1 DFQATT and CDR2 SNEGSKA (reference sequence). The CDR3 spells CSASKMGEQYV. The DNA for the CDR3 is TGCAGTGCCAGCAAAATGGGCGAGCAGTACGTC.

The chain couples TRBV7-8 to TRBJ2-2; TRBD1 matches 10 bases. Looked up from germline, CDR1 is SGHVS and CDR2 is FQNEAQ. This CDR3 is 15 amino acids long. With 3 bases clipped from V and 5 bases from J, the junction kept 3 bases outside the gene matches. DNA for the CDR3: TGTGCCAGCAGCTTCGACAGGGGGCAAACCGGGGAGCTGTTTTTT. Its protein is CASSFDRGQTGELFF.

The V and J genes are TRBV7-3 and TRBJ2-7; 10 nucleotides agree with TRBD1. Trimming took 1 base from V and 3 from J; bases not matched to a gene: 3. Germline V gene lookup returns CDR1 SGHTA and CDR2 FQGTGA. The length of the CDR3 is 15 residues. The CDR3 loop reads CASSLSGTGVYEQYF. The CDR3 DNA sequence: TGTGCCAGCAGCTTAAGTGGGACAGGGGTCTACGAGCAGTACTTC.

This chain connects TRBV6-1 to TRBJ2-7; D might be TRBD1 (5 bases). The germline CDR1 and CDR2 sequences are MNHNS and SASEGT. The CDR3 consists of 14 residues. For the CDR3, the DNA is TGTGCCAGCAGTGAAGCGCCACAGGCAGCTCCGGCGCACGTC. As protein: CASSEAPQAAPAHV.

The chain has TRBV5-1 and TRBJ2-1, with a tentative D call TRBD2 (6 bases). V was shortened by 0 bases and J by 6 bases, with 10 bases between the two germline ends. Germline V gene sequence: CDR1 SGHRS, CDR2 YFSETQ. The CDR3 has 14 residues. The CDR3 reads CASSLERLGNEQFF. DNA of the CDR3: TGCGCCAGCAGCTTGGAACGACTAGGCAATGAGCAGTTCTTC.

The chain carries TRBV5-1 and TRBJ1-1; D not certain. This CDR3 is 13 amino acids long. CDR1 is SGHRS and CDR2 is YFSETQ in the germline V gene. Trimming pared 0 bases from V and 4 bases from J, leaving 7 bases between. The CDR3 nucleotides read TGCGCCAGCAGCTTGGACCTGGCCACTGAAGCTTTCTTT. This gives the protein CASSLDLATEAFF.

This clone appeared a single time. V usage is TRBV6-1 and J usage is TRBJ2-2; D is unresolved. The CDR3 totals 13 residues. The germline gives CDR1 MNHNS, CDR2 SASEGT. Trimming pared 2 bases from V and 6 bases from J, leaving 7 bases between. The chain's CDR3 is CASSESASGELFF. The CDR3 DNA is TGTGCCAGCAGTGAATCGGCATCCGGGGAGCTGTTTTTT.

This clone appeared once. V is TRBV15 and J is TRBJ1-4; possible D gene TRBD1, 5 bases. V lost 0 bases to trimming and J lost 4 bases, with 12 bases between them. This CDR3 has 16 amino acids. The germline V gene encodes CDR1 LNHNV and CDR2 YYDKDF (reference sequence). CDR3 residues: CATSRDRASFNEKLFF. The CDR3 coding sequence is TGTGCCACCAGCAGAGACAGGGCCTCCTTTAATGAAAAACTGTTTTTT.

This chain links TRBV4-1 with TRBJ2-3; 13 positions agree with TRBD2. The germline gives CDR1 MGHRA, CDR2 YSYEKL. Losses at the gene ends were 1 base for V and 0 bases for J; bases not matched to a gene: 7. CDR3 length: 19 residues. CDR3 in DNA: TGCGCCAGCAGCCAAGGGACTAGCGGGAGATGGGTTAGCACAGATACGCAGTATTTT. Its translation: CASSQGTSGRWVSTDTQYF.

The chain combines TRBV2 with TRBJ1-4; D call uncertain. The CDR3 runs 14 residues. Trimming left V 5 bases short and J 5 bases short, with 12 bases between. Germline assignment: CDR1 SNHLY and CDR2 FYNNEI. In nucleotides, the CDR3 is TGTGCCAGCAGTCTGAAAGGTCCGAATGAAAAACTGTTTTTT. This encodes CASSLKGPNEKLFF.

This clone was observed once. The genes are TRBV2 and TRBJ2-2; D is undetermined. V lost 7 bases and J lost 2, with 11 bases in between. Looked up from germline, CDR1 is SNHLY and CDR2 is FYNNEI. This CDR3 contains 14 residues. CDR3 protein: CASNLWGNTGELFF. CDR3 nucleotide sequence: TGTGCCAGCAACTTGTGGGGTAACACCGGGGAGCTGTTTTTT.

In this sample, this clone turned up a few times. The V and J genes are TRBV28 and TRBJ2-3; a weak D match, TRBD1 (6 bases). The CDR3 has 14 residues. CDR1 and CDR2 from the germline V gene are MDHEN and SYDVKM. Trimming removed 11 bases from V and 4 bases from J, with 19 bases in between. The CDR3 DNA sequence: TGTGCCTGCACTCCAGGGGACCGATCAGATACGCAGTATTTT. This codes for CACTPGDRSDTQYF.

The rearrangement joins TRBV29-1 to TRBJ2-7; 7 bases are shared with TRBD1. The CDR3 totals 11 residues. The V gene end was trimmed by 6 bases and the J gene end by 12 bases; junction bases not matched to a gene: 11. Looked up from germline, CDR1 is SQVTM and CDR2 is ANQGSEA. CDR3 sequence reads: CSVELQGLPYF. DNA for the CDR3: TGCAGCGTGGAACTACAGGGGCTCCCGTACTTC.

The genes are TRBV5-1 and TRBJ1-4; D possibly corresponds to TRBD1 (6 bases). Per the germline V gene, CDR1 is SGHRS and CDR2 is YFSETQ. CDR3 length equals 15 residues. Trimming shortened V by 0 bases and J by 8 bases, and 14 bases separated the two germline ends. The CDR3 DNA reads as TGCGCCAGCAGCTTGGGACAGGAGGGAAGAGAAAAACTGTTTTTT. This sequence encodes CASSLGQEGREKLFF. Together with reference TRBV5-1 and TRBJ1-4, the CDR3 gives the full variable domain: KAGVTQTPRYLIKTRGQQVTLSCSPISGHRSVSWYQQTPGQGLQFLFEYFSETQRNKGNFPGRFSGRQFSNSRSEMNVSTLELGDSALYLCASSLGQEGREKLFFGSGTQLSVL.

This clone has only a few counts. The chain employs TRBV6-5 and TRBJ1-5, with 7 bases fitting TRBD1. With 5 bases clipped from V and 5 bases from J, the junction kept 9 bases outside the gene matches. The length of the CDR3 is 15 residues. Germline assignment: CDR1 MNHEY and CDR2 SVGAGI. CDR3 amino acids: CASSANQGGDQPQHF. The CDR3 nucleotides are TGTGCCAGCAGTGCTAACCAGGGGGGGGATCAGCCCCAGCATTTT.

The chain has TRBV28 and TRBJ2-1; the match to TRBD2 covers 8 bases. The V and J ends lost 8 bases and 4 bases, in that order; junction bases with no gene match: 7. CDR1 MDHEN and CDR2 SYDVKM come from the germline V gene. The CDR3 spans 14 residues. CDR3 sequence: CASDRGGRYNEQFF. CDR3 nucleotides: TGTGCCAGCGATCGGGGGGGACGGTACAATGAGCAGTTCTTC.

The chain carries TRBV25-1 and TRBJ1-3, with no clear D. The CDR3 has 17 residues. Germline CDR1 reads MGHDK; CDR2 reads SYGVNS. Deletions cut 3 bases from V and 0 bases from J, with 15 bases between. The CDR3: CASSDSSRAGSGNTIYF. As DNA, the CDR3 is TGTGCCAGCAGTGATTCCTCGAGGGCAGGCTCTGGAAACACCATATATTTT.

This rearrangement joins TRBV5-1 to TRBJ1-4; D possibly corresponds to TRBD1 (5 bases). The length of the CDR3 is 17 residues. The V and J ends lost 0 bases and 3 bases respectively, with 15 bases between them. From germline, CDR1 is SGHRS and CDR2 YFSETQ. For the CDR3, the DNA is TGCGCCAGCAGCTTGGCCGGTTCGGGGGTGGCTAATGAAAAACTGTTTTTT. Translated: CASSLAGSGVANEKLFF.

The CDR3 sequence: CASSPSPFQPGEQYF. The CDR3 DNA reads as TGTGCCAGCAGCCCCTCCCCATTTCAGCCAGGGGAGCAGTACTTC. The chain combines TRBV5-4 with TRBJ2-7; tentatively, D is TRBD1 (5 bases). The CDR3 consists of 15 residues. Germline lookup yields CDR1 SGHNT and CDR2 YYREEE (reference sequence). V lost 4 bases and J 7 bases, leaving 21 bases between the germline ends. Full variable domain (outside the CDR3, taken from reference TRBV5-4 and TRBJ2-7): ETGVTQSPTHLIKTRGQQVTLRCSSQSGHNTVSWYQQALGQGPQFIFQYYREEENGRGNFPPRFSGLQFPNYSSELNVNALELDDSALYLCASSPSPFQPGEQYFGPGTRLTVT.

The J gene is TRBJ2-7, the V gene TRBV19, with D unresolved. V was pared by 5 bases and J by 9 bases, with 14 bases between. This CDR3 comprises 12 residues. CDR1 and CDR2 from the germline V gene are LNHDA and SQIVND (reference sequence). The DNA of the CDR3 is TGTGCCAGTAGTGATCTGGGTAAGGGGCAGTACTTC. Amino acids: CASSDLGKGQYF. The whole variable domain, filled in from reference TRBV19 and TRBJ2-7, reads DGGITQSPKYLFRKEGQNVTLSCEQNLNHDAMYWYRQDPGQGLRLIYYSQIVNDFQKGDIAEGYSVSREKKESFPLTVTSAQKNPTAFYLCASSDLGKGQYFGPGTRLTVT.

This chain connects TRBV28 to TRBJ1-1, with D uncertain. This CDR3 contains 15 residues. V gave up 6 bases and J gave up 1 base, with 15 bases separating them. Germline lookup yields CDR1 MDHEN and CDR2 SYDVKM. The CDR3 loop is CASSSTVAGNTEAFF. CDR3 nucleotide sequence: TGTGCCAGCAGCAGCACAGTGGCAGGGAACACTGAAGCTTTCTTT.

The chain is built from TRBV27 and TRBJ2-6; D is ambiguous. This CDR3 contains 13 residues. V gave up 10 bases and J gave up 0 bases, with 7 bases separating them. CDR1 and CDR2 from the germline V gene are MNHEY and SMNVEV (reference sequence). The CDR3 here is CATSLSGANVLTF. DNA for the CDR3: TGTGCCACGTCACTCTCTGGGGCCAACGTCCTGACTTTC. Using reference TRBV27 and TRBJ2-6 for the parts outside the CDR3, the full variable domain is EAQVTQNPRYLITVTGKKLTVTCSQNMNHEYMSWYRQDPGLGLRQIYYSMNVEVTDKGDVPEGYKVSRKEKRNFPLILESPSPNQTSLYFCATSLSGANVLTFGAGSRLTVL.

The CDR3 loop reads CASSLVSLNTGELFF. The CDR3 nucleotides are TGTGCCAGCAGTTTAGTTTCCCTAAACACCGGGGAGCTGTTTTTT. V is TRBV28 and J is TRBJ2-2; D is unclear. With 2 bases removed from V and 2 bases from J, the gap between germline ends came to 9 bases. This CDR3 region has 15 residues. CDR1 and CDR2 from the germline V gene are MDHEN and SYDVKM.

This clone has only one observation. The chain employs TRBV19 and TRBJ2-7; TRBD2 matches 8 bases. The CDR3 length is 13 residues. Germline V gives CDR1 LNHDA, CDR2 SQIVND (reference sequence). The ends lost 2 bases at V and 6 bases at J; junction bases unmatched: 3. CDR3 sequence: CASSITAGGEQYV. In DNA form, the CDR3 reads TGTGCCAGTAGTATAACGGCGGGGGGCGAGCAGTACGTC.

The V and J genes are TRBV4-1 and TRBJ1-5; the D is unclear. The CDR3 sequence is 16 residues long. Germline-derived CDR1 and CDR2 are MGHRA and YSYEKL. V lost 5 bases and J lost 2, with 16 bases in between. CDR3 bases: TGCGCCAGCAGCTCCCGACGGGAATTGGGCAATCAGCCCCAGCATTTT. Its translation: CASSSRRELGNQPQHF.

This sequence joins TRBV5-1 and TRBJ2-7; 14 nucleotides line up with TRBD2. V was clipped by 4 bases and J by 4 bases; unmatched bases: 4. The CDR3 spans 15 residues. CDR1 SGHRS and CDR2 YFSETQ come from the germline V gene. The DNA for the CDR3 is TGCGCCAGCAGCACCGGGACTAGCGGGAGTTACGAGCAGTACGTC. This encodes CASSTGTSGSYEQYV.

This clone appeared once. The V call is TRBV5-1, the J call TRBJ2-4, with a weak D call TRBD1 (5 bases). Germline lookup yields CDR1 SGHRS and CDR2 YFSETQ. CDR3 length equals 14 residues. The germline V and J ends were trimmed by 0 bases and 5 bases, with 9 bases remaining between them. DNA for the CDR3: TGCGCCAGCAGCTTGGAGGGGCAGGAAAACATTCAGTACTTC. Amino acids: CASSLEGQENIQYF.

V and J are TRBV10-3 and TRBJ2-7; TRBD1 or TRBD2 may be the D gene (6 bases each). The CDR3 is made up of 13 amino acids. The V end lost 2 bases, the J end lost 3 bases, and 8 bases lay between the germline ends. Looked up from germline, CDR1 is ENHRY and CDR2 is SYGVKD. The CDR3 bases are TGTGCCATCAGTGAGAGGGGGGACTACGAGCAGTACGTC. This encodes CAISERGDYEQYV.

The chain carries TRBV11-2 and TRBJ2-1; 10 nucleotides align to TRBD2. Germline V gives CDR1 SGHAT, CDR2 FQNNGV. The CDR3 is made up of 18 amino acids. Trimming removed 2 bases from V and 3 bases from J; junction bases left unmatched: 10. CDR3 bases: TGTGCCAGCAGCTTATTTGGCGGGGCTAGCGGGGGCTACAATGAGCAGTTCTTC. Its translation is CASSLFGGASGGYNEQFF. The full variable domain, rest sourced from reference TRBV11-2 and TRBJ2-1, is EAGVAQSPRYKIIEKRQSVAFWCNPISGHATLYWYQQILGQGPKLLIQFQNNGVVDDSQLPKDRFSAERLKGVDSTLKIQPAKLEDSAVYLCASSLFGGASGGYNEQFFGPGTRLTVL.

The chain combines TRBV5-6 with TRBJ1-1; D ambiguous. Looked up from germline, CDR1 is SGHDT and CDR2 is YYEEEE. The germline V and J ends were trimmed by 0 bases and 8 bases, with 5 bases remaining between them. The length of the CDR3 is 11 residues. CDR3 DNA sequence: TGTGCCAGCAGCTTGGGGAGAGAAGCTTTCTTT. This translates into CASSLGREAFF. The whole variable domain, filled in from reference TRBV5-6 and TRBJ1-1, reads DAGVTQSPTHLIKTRGQQVTLRCSPKSGHDTVSWYQQALGQGPQFIFQYYEEEERQRGNFPDRFSGHQFPNYSSELNVNALLLGDSALYLCASSLGREAFFGQGTRLTVV.

The J gene is TRBJ1-1, the V gene TRBV4-1, with TRBD1 matching over 10 bases. The CDR3 covers 16 residues. V lost 5 bases to trimming and J lost 6 bases; unmatched junction nucleotides: 12. Germline loops: CDR1 MGHRA, CDR2 YSYEKL. CDR3 sequence reads: CASSSRTGTGESEAFF. The CDR3 DNA follows: TGCGCCAGCAGCTCCAGAACCGGGACAGGGGAGTCTGAAGCTTTCTTT.